Listed below are T cell receptor beta chains from one sample, sequenced in a study of blood T cell repertoires in COVID-19. Clones were read by immunoSEQ multiplex PCR, and TCRdb kept only the in-frame ones, dropping some. Of approximately 300,000 clones in the sample, under 95% were seen once. Material for sequencing was PBMCs or T cells enriched from blood (not recorded which). Receptors were obtained from a young woman who had recovered from COVID-19. The CDR3 runs from the conserved cysteine through the conserved F or W. The order of the fields is V gene, D gene, clone size, J gene, CDR3 DNA, CDR3 protein. A D gene is named only where the DNA matches it firmly. Expanded clones get a size class; other rows say once, few or many, or leave the size out.

TRBV6-5	TRBD2	.	TRBJ2-5	TGTGCCAGCAGTTACTCGATTAGCGGGGTTGGGCAGACCCAGTACTTC	CASSYSISGVGQTQYF
TRBV3-1/TRBV3-2	TRBD1	.	TRBJ1-2	TGTGCCAGCAGTGGAGTAGGGGGACAGGGGTATGGCTACACCTTC	CASSGVGGQGYGYTF
TRBV28	TRBD1	.	TRBJ1-2	TGTGCCAGCAGCCGGGACAGGGGCGTAAAAGTCTATGGCTACACCTTC	CASSRDRGVKVYGYTF
TRBV10-3	TRBD1	.	TRBJ2-1	TGTGCCATCAGTGAATACACAGGGGAGGAGCAGTTCTTC	CAISEYTGEEQFF
TRBV11-3	.	.	TRBJ2-5	TGTGCCAGCAGCTCCCAAGGGCCAGGGGACGAGACCCAGTACTTC	CASSSQGPGDETQYF
TRBV5-4	TRBD2	.	TRBJ2-7	TGTGCCAGCAGCTTGGAGTTAGCGGGGACGGGCGAGCAGTACTTC	CASSLELAGTGEQYF
TRBV2	TRBD1	.	TRBJ1-1	TGTGCCAGCAGGGAACAGGGGAAAGCTTTCTTT	CASREQGKAFF
TRBV6-5	.	once	TRBJ1-2	TGTGCCAGCAGTTACTCAGAGAACTATGGCTACACCTTC	CASSYSENYGYTF
TRBV2	.	.	TRBJ2-7	TGTGCCAGCAGTGGGGGGGGACAGGTGTTTCAGTACTTC	CASSGGGQVFQYF
TRBV18	.	.	TRBJ2-7	TGTGCCAGCTCACCAACCTACGACAGCTCCTACGAGCAGTACTTC	CASSPTYDSSYEQYF
TRBV19	TRBD1	.	TRBJ2-7	TGTGCCAGTAGTATATCCCACAGGGGGCGCGACTACGAGCAGTACTTC	CASSISHRGRDYEQYF
TRBV6-6	.	.	TRBJ2-2	TGTGCCAGCTCTGCGGGGGAGCTGTTTTTT	CASSAGELFF
TRBV11-1	TRBD2	.	TRBJ2-3	TGTGCCAGCACCCGGGGACTAGCCAGCACAGATACGCAGTATTTT	CASTRGLASTDTQYF
TRBV4-1	.	.	TRBJ2-7	TGCGCCAGCAGCCCCACAGGGTCTTACGAGCAGTACTTC	CASSPTGSYEQYF
TRBV2	.	.	TRBJ1-2	TGTGCCAGCAGTGAGGGTAGACTTAACTATGGCTACACCTTC	CASSEGRLNYGYTF
TRBV4-1	.	.	TRBJ1-1	TGCGCCAGCAGCCAAGGTGTTTTCTCTCCTCATACACCGAACACTGAAGCTTTCTTT	CASSQGVFSPHTPNTEAFF